These 26 T cell receptor beta chains were sequenced from one sample in a study of identical twins. TCRdb itself ran the 5' RACE reads through MiXCR, one entry per CDR3 protein. The repertoire holds roughly 280,000 distinct CDR3 sequences, with around 9.7% as singletons. These data also featured in a second study, about yellow fever vaccine responses in identical twins.

The specimen was CD8+ T cells sorted from blood. The receptors originated from a young woman in good health.

This clonotype was detected only a few times. The genes are TRBV24-1 and TRBJ2-2; 9 nucleotides line up with TRBD2. V dropped 0 bases and J dropped 5; count of bases not matched to a gene: 12. CDR3 length equals 19 residues. CDR1 KGHDR and CDR2 SFDVKD come from the germline V gene. The CDR3 sequence: CATSDLFVLRGGRTGELFF. CDR3 in DNA: TGTGCCACCAGTGATTTGTTTGTTCTGCGGGGGGGCCGGACCGGGGAGCTGTTTTTT.

This chain connects TRBV6-5 to TRBJ2-7; the D gene is possibly TRBD1 (5 bases). The CDR3 consists of 12 residues. The V gene lost 7 bases and the J gene lost 3 bases, with 10 bases spanning the gap. Germline V gene sequence: CDR1 MNHEY, CDR2 SVGAGI. CDR3 DNA sequence: TGTGCCAGCAAGGGGTTGGGCTACGAGCAGTACTTC. Its protein is CASKGLGYEQYF.

This clonotype was observed at least ten times. The chain is built from TRBV29-1 and TRBJ2-1; 12 nucleotides line up with TRBD2. The CDR3 contains 15 residues. Losses at the gene ends were 8 bases for V and 4 bases for J; bases not matched to a gene: 9. Germline V lookup: CDR1 SQVTM, CDR2 ANQGSEA. CDR3 loop: CSLQGLAGGYNEQFF. CDR3 nucleotides: TGCAGCCTACAAGGGCTAGCGGGGGGGTACAATGAGCAGTTCTTC.

This clonotype was seen a handful of times. CDR3 amino acids: CSARDQGTANTGELFF. The DNA of the CDR3 is TGCAGTGCTAGAGATCAAGGGACAGCGAACACCGGGGAGCTGTTTTTT. The rearrangement joins TRBV20-1 to TRBJ2-2, with TRBD1 identical over 7 bases. Germline V lookup: CDR1 DFQATT, CDR2 SNEGSKA (reference sequence). The CDR3 contains 16 residues. With 0 bases clipped from V and 0 bases from J, the junction kept 4 bases outside the gene matches.

This clonotype was picked up a small number of times. V is TRBV4-1 and J is TRBJ2-3, with 8 positions matching TRBD1. CDR1 and CDR2 from the germline V gene are MGHRA and YSYEKL. The CDR3 sequence is 18 residues long. The trim removed 3 bases at V and 3 bases at J, leaving 14 bases unmatched. The CDR3 here is CASSHPRTGSERTDTQYF. CDR3 nucleotides: TGCGCCAGCAGCCATCCCCGGACAGGGTCTGAGAGGACAGATACGCAGTATTTT.

The rearrangement uses TRBV6-2 or TRBV6-3 and TRBJ1-1; 10 nucleotides match TRBD1. V trimming: 8 bases; J trimming: 3 bases; junction bases outside the gene matches: 6. This CDR3 has 14 residues. Germline V gene lookup returns CDR1 MNHEY and CDR2 SVGEGT. The CDR3 DNA reads TGTGCCAGCTGGACAGGGGGTTTGTACACTGAAGCTTTCTTT. Translating gives CASWTGGLYTEAFF.

The rearrangement links TRBV20-1 to TRBJ2-5; TRBD2 aligns across 8 bases. This CDR3 spans 15 amino acids. Germline assignment: CDR1 DFQATT and CDR2 SNEGSKA (reference sequence). V was pared by 6 bases and J by 5 bases, with 14 bases of the junction left unmatched. CDR3 nucleotides: TGCAGTGCGGAGGGGCTAGCGGGTGTCTTCGAGACCCAGTACTTC. Its protein is CSAEGLAGVFETQYF.

This clonotype has ten or more counts. The rearrangement links TRBV15 to TRBJ1-5, with TRBD1 identical over 7 bases. The germline CDR1 and CDR2 sequences are LNHNV and YYDKDF (reference sequence). V lost 6 bases, J lost 4 bases, and 6 bases stayed unmatched. The CDR3 contains 14 residues. The chain's CDR3 is CATSTDRLNQPQHF. DNA for the CDR3: TGTGCCACCAGTACGGACAGGCTAAATCAGCCCCAGCATTTT.

This clonotype was counted ten times or more. V and J are TRBV27 and TRBJ2-7; D is undetermined. The CDR3 spans 13 residues. Trimming removed 3 bases at V and 3 bases at J, with 9 bases between. Per germline, CDR1 MNHEY and CDR2 SMNVEV (reference sequence). The CDR3 DNA reads TGTGCCAGCAGTTTTGGCCCCGACTACGAGCAGTACTTC. Protein product: CASSFGPDYEQYF.

This clonotype has only a few counts. J is TRBJ2-5 and V is TRBV7-9, with a tentative D call TRBD2 (6 bases). V lost 5 bases and J 1 base, leaving 17 bases between the germline ends. Germline CDR1 and CDR2: SEHNR and FQNEAQ (reference sequence). The CDR3 is 16 residues long. CDR3 sequence (DNA): TGTGCCAGCAGCCCAAGGGGTAGCGGAATCCAAGAGACCCAGTACTTC. Protein sequence: CASSPRGSGIQETQYF.

This clonotype was observed a few times. The rearrangement uses TRBV5-4 and TRBJ2-5; possible D gene TRBD1, 5 bases. Germline V gene data show CDR1 as SGHNT and CDR2 as YYREEE (reference sequence). CDR3 length: 13 amino acids. Trimming took 5 bases from V and 1 from J, leaving 9 bases between them. The CDR3 spells CASRQDIQETQYF. CDR3 in DNA: TGTGCCAGCAGACAGGACATCCAAGAGACCCAGTACTTC. The full variable domain, its missing parts supplied by reference TRBV5-4 and TRBJ2-5, is ETGVTQSPTHLIKTRGQQVTLRCSSQSGHNTVSWYQQALGQGPQFIFQYYREEENGRGNFPPRFSGLQFPNYSSELNVNALELDDSALYLCASRQDIQETQYFGPGTRLLVL.

The chain carries TRBV25-1 and TRBJ1-5; no firm D call. V was pared by 1 base and J by 7 bases, with 11 bases between. The germline V gene has CDR1 MGHDK and CDR2 SYGVNS. The CDR3 loop spans 14 amino acids. CDR3 region: CASSESGVGQPQHF. In nucleotides, the CDR3 is TGTGCCAGCAGTGAATCCGGGGTGGGGCAGCCCCAGCATTTT.

The chain joins TRBV15 to TRBJ2-3; a possible D gene is TRBD2 (5 bases). Germline CDR1 reads LNHNV; CDR2 reads YYDKDF (reference sequence). The germline V and J ends were trimmed by 0 bases and 3 bases, with 16 bases remaining between them. This CDR3 spans 17 amino acids. Written as DNA, the CDR3 is TGTGCCACCAGCAGAGAGAAAGTTAGCGTGAGAACAGATACGCAGTATTTT. Translating gives CATSREKVSVRTDTQYF.

This sequence joins TRBV15 and TRBJ2-5; D gene unclear. The CDR3 totals 14 residues. Germline V gene lookup returns CDR1 LNHNV and CDR2 YYDKDF (reference sequence). V gave up 4 bases and J gave up 0 bases, with 9 bases separating them. Written as DNA, the CDR3 is TGTGCCACCAGCATGTCCGGGTACCAAGAGACCCAGTACTTC. Translating gives CATSMSGYQETQYF.

This clonotype was found many times. The chain carries TRBV6-2 or TRBV6-3 and TRBJ2-1, with TRBD2 as a possible D gene (6 bases). Trimming stripped 6 bases from V and 9 bases from J, with 9 bases between. The germline gives CDR1 MNHEY, CDR2 SVGEGT. This CDR3 region has 11 residues. CDR3 coding DNA: TGTGCCAGCAGCCCCGGGGGTGAGCAGTTCTTC. Protein sequence: CASSPGGEQFF.

This clonotype showed up just a few times. V usage is TRBV20-1 and J usage is TRBJ2-7; 15 nucleotides match TRBD2. Germline values: CDR1 DFQATT, CDR2 SNEGSKA (reference sequence). The V gene end was trimmed by 5 bases and the J gene end by 5 bases; junction bases not matched to a gene: 7. There are 15 residues in the CDR3. CDR3 bases: TGCAGTGCTCCTGGGACTAGCGGGGGGCCGAACGAGCAGTACTTC. This translates into CSAPGTSGGPNEQYF.

The chain employs TRBV7-9 and TRBJ1-1; D may be TRBD1 (5 bases). This CDR3 is built from 13 residues. Germline V gene data show CDR1 as SEHNR and CDR2 as FQNEAQ (reference sequence). V lost 5 bases, J lost 6 bases, and 13 bases lay in between. This CDR3 is CASSQPGAAEAFF. CDR3 DNA: TGTGCCAGCAGCCAGCCTGGGGCGGCTGAAGCTTTCTTT.

V and J are TRBV7-8 and TRBJ2-5; D ambiguous. CDR1 is SGHVS and CDR2 is FQNEAQ in the germline V gene. Trimming removed 4 bases at V and 5 bases at J, with 8 bases between. CDR3 size: 12 residues. CDR3 residues: CASSYKKETQYF. Written as DNA, the CDR3 is TGTGCCAGCAGCTATAAAAAGGAGACCCAGTACTTC.

This clonotype was counted between two and nine times. DNA of the CDR3: TGCAGCGCCGCCGGATGGGGAACGGGGGTAAATGAGCAGTTCTTC. Residues: CSAAGWGTGVNEQFF. J is TRBJ2-1 and V is TRBV29-1; TRBD2 is a possible D gene (6 bases). This CDR3 has 15 amino acids. V was shortened by 7 bases and J by 7 bases, with 23 bases between the two germline ends. CDR1 and CDR2 (germline): SQVTM, ANQGSEA.

V usage is TRBV19 and J usage is TRBJ2-1, with 9 bases that match TRBD2. The CDR3 runs to 16 residues. Germline CDR1 is LNHDA and CDR2 is SQIVND (reference sequence). Trimming removed 7 bases from V and 2 bases from J; junction bases left unmatched: 9. The CDR3 DNA reads TGTGCCAGTATGGCGGGAGGGCCGGGAACCTACAATGAGCAGTTCTTC. Protein sequence: CASMAGGPGTYNEQFF.

This clonotype was detected ten times or more. The chain recombines TRBV12-3 or TRBV12-4 with TRBJ2-1; 12 bases are a match to TRBD2. V trimming: 6 bases; J trimming: 5 bases; junction bases outside the gene matches: 5. The CDR3 contains 15 residues. This CDR3 is CASSPTSGGDNEQFF. CDR3 in DNA: TGTGCCAGCAGCCCGACTAGCGGGGGAGACAATGAGCAGTTCTTC.

This clonotype appeared a few times. The chain carries TRBV7-8 and TRBJ1-3; 9 bases match TRBD1. Looked up from germline, CDR1 is SGHVS and CDR2 is FQNEAQ. The CDR3 is made up of 20 amino acids. Trimming cost V 3 bases and J 0 bases; bases outside gene matches: 15. CDR3 nucleotides: TGTGCCAGCAGCTTGAGTTTGGGACAGGGACCCTTCTACTCTGGAAACACCATATATTTT. Its translation is CASSLSLGQGPFYSGNTIYF.

The rearrangement uses TRBV27 and TRBJ2-7, with TRBD2 matching over 10 bases. Germline CDR1 MNHEY, CDR2 SMNVEV (reference sequence). This CDR3 has 14 residues. V gave up 4 bases and J gave up 5 bases; unmatched junction bases: 5. The CDR3 DNA reads as TGTGCCAGCAGTTCCCTTACTAGCGGGGACGAGCAGTACTTC. Translating it yields CASSSLTSGDEQYF.

This clonotype was picked up a small number of times. The chain couples TRBV18 to TRBJ2-7; weak D call: TRBD2 (6 bases). The ends were cut back, 0 bases at V and 4 bases at J, with 10 bases in the middle. The CDR3 is 14 amino acids. Per germline, CDR1 KGHSH and CDR2 LQKENI. The CDR3 is CASSPPEGGYEQYF. The CDR3 nucleotides are TGTGCCAGCTCACCACCGGAGGGTGGGTACGAGCAGTACTTC.

This clonotype came up a few times. V usage is TRBV11-2 and J usage is TRBJ2-4; D might be TRBD1 or TRBD2, each matching 5 bases. The CDR3 has 17 amino acids. Deletions cut 0 bases from V and 0 bases from J, with 12 bases between. In germline, CDR1 is SGHAT, CDR2 FQNNGV. The CDR3: CASSLDRGELAKNIQYF. DNA of the CDR3: TGTGCCAGCAGCTTAGATCGAGGGGAACTAGCCAAAAACATTCAGTACTTC.

As regards this clonotype: With a much larger clone just one base away, this may be a read error. The rearrangement joins TRBV5-6 to TRBJ2-7; D gene uncertain. V was shortened by 2 bases and J by 2 bases, with 5 bases between the two germline ends. Germline-derived CDR1 and CDR2 are SGHDT and YYEEEE. The CDR3 covers 12 residues. The CDR3 loop reads CASSLQPYEQYF. CDR3 DNA: TGTGCCAGCAGCTTACAGCCCTACGAGCAGTACTTC.